This T cell receptor (beta chain) was retrieved from a study of shared clonotypes between healthy human individuals. The study's findings and limits: Naive subsets tended to show greater estimated richness than memory subsets. In contrast to clonotypes shared by all four donors, non-shared clonotypes had lower generation probabilities.

Profiled with immunoSEQ multiplex PCR; TCRdb holds only in-frame clones, not every one. Found here are approximately 940,000 clones, roughly 72% of them singletons; the top ten hold 1.5%. Turning to this clone: Its antigen is not identified.

This CDR3 comprises 14 residues. The germline V gene has CDR1 ENHRY and CDR2 SYGVKD. Trimming removed 2 bases at V and 3 bases at J, with 8 bases between. The sample taken for sequencing was memory CD4+ T cells sorted from blood. As to subset: CD45RA-negative fraction. The sequence came from a young man in good health. J is TRBJ1-5 and V is TRBV10-3; D gene unclear. The DNA of the CDR3 is TGTGCCATCAGTGAGACGGCTGACAATCAGCCCCAGCATTTT. Translation gives CAISETADNQPQHF.